Listed here is a single T cell receptor beta chain. Together with a sample-barcoded 5' primer, a J-beta primer mix was included in a second PCR lasting about 7 to 11 cycles. TCRdb passed the 5' RACE reads through MiXCR, listing each CDR3 protein once. The table lists 850,000 to 1,000,000 distinct CDR3 sequences, about 51% of them singletons. The data derive from a study of blood T cells in healthy people across ages. The CDR3 spans 12 residues. Germline lookup yields CDR1 LGHDT and CDR2 YNNKEL (reference sequence). Trimming took off 3 bases at V and 10 bases at J, with 11 bases between the two ends. Sequencing input: blood. This receptor was obtained from a woman in her sixties or seventies in good health. The chain joins TRBV3-1 to TRBJ2-3; no reliable D call. This CDR3 is CASSHAGLPQYF. CDR3 nucleotides: TGTGCCAGCAGCCACGCAGGCCTTCCGCAGTATTTT.